The 4 T cell receptor beta chains below all came from one sample that was sequenced in a study of blood T cell repertoires in COVID-19. The table came from immunoSEQ multiplex PCR; TCRdb's copy has only in-frame clones and leaves some out. The table shows a few hundred thousand clones, with more than 65% occurring only once. Sequenced sample: peripheral blood. All receptors come from a person between 65 and 80 years old with COVID-19, enrolled during active disease.

The chain recombines TRBV9 with TRBJ1-1; 7 bases fit TRBD1. Germline CDR1 is SGDLS and CDR2 is YYNGEE. The CDR3 is 14 amino acids. With 0 bases clipped from V and 5 bases from J, the junction kept 4 bases outside the gene matches. The CDR3 sequence: CASSVVQGWTEAFF. The CDR3 region has the DNA TGTGCCAGCAGCGTAGTACAGGGGTGGACTGAAGCTTTCTTT.

This clone was detected only a few times. The genes are TRBV19 and TRBJ2-1, with TRBD2 identical over 9 bases. The germline V gene encodes CDR1 LNHDA and CDR2 SQIVND (reference sequence). The CDR3 totals 14 residues. The trim removed 8 bases at V and 9 bases at J, leaving 11 bases unmatched. CDR3 loop: CASGLAGGPREQFF. The CDR3 DNA sequence: TGTGCCAGTGGGCTGGCGGGAGGGCCCCGTGAGCAGTTCTTC.

The chain carries TRBV3-1 (or the pseudogene TRBV3-2) and TRBJ2-3, with 7 bases that match TRBD1. In germline, CDR1 is LGHDT, CDR2 YNNKEL (reference sequence). The trim removed 3 bases at V and 0 bases at J, leaving 9 bases unmatched. This CDR3 has 17 residues. This CDR3 is CASSHVKQGRSTDTQYF. CDR3 nucleotide sequence: TGTGCCAGCAGCCACGTAAAACAGGGGCGAAGCACAGATACGCAGTATTTT.

The chain couples TRBV18 to TRBJ1-2; tentative D call: TRBD1 (5 bases). CDR1 and CDR2 from the germline V gene are KGHSH and LQKENI. V gave up 3 bases and J gave up 2 bases, with 13 bases separating them. This CDR3 is built from 15 residues. CDR3 nucleotides: TGTGCCAGCTCACCCCAGGGCGGGGAAAACTATGGCTACACCTTC. Translated, it gives CASSPQGGENYGYTF. The full variable domain, completed using reference TRBV18 and TRBJ1-2, is NAGVMQNPRHLVRRRGQEARLRCSPMKGHSHVYWYRQLPEEGLKFMVYLQKENIIDESGMPKERFSAEFPKEGPSILRIQQVVRGDSAAYFCASSPQGGENYGYTFGSGTRLTVV.